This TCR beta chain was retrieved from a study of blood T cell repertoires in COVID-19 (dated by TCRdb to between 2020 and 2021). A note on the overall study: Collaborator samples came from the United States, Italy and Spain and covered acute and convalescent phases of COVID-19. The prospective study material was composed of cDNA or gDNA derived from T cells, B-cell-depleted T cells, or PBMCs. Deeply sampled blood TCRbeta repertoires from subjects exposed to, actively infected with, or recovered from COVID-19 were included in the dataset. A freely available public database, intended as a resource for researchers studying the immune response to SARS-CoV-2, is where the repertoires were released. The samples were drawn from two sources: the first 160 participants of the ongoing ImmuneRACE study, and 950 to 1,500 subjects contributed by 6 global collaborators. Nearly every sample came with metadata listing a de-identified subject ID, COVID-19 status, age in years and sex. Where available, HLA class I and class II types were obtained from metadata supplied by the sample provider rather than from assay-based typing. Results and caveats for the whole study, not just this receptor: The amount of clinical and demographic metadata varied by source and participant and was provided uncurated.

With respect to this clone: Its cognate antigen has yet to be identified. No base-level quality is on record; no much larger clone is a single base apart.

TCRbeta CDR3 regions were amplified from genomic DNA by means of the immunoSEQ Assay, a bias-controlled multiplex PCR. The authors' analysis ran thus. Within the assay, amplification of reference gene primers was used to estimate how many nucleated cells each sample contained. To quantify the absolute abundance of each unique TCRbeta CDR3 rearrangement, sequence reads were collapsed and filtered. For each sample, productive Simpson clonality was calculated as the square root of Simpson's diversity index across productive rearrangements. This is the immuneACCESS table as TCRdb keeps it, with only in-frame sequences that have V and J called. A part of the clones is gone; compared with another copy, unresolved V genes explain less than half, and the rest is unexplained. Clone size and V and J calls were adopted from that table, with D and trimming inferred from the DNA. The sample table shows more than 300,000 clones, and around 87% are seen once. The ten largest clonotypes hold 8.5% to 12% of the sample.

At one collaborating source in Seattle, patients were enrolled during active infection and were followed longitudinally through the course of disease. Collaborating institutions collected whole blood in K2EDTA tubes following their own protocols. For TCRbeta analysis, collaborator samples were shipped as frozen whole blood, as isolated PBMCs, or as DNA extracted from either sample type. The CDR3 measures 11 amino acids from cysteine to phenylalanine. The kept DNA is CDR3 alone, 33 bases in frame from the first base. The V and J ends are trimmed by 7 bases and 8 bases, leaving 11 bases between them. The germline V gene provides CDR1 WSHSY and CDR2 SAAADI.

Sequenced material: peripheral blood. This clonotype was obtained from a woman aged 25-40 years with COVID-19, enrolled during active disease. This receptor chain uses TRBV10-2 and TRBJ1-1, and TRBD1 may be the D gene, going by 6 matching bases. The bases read TGCGCCAGCAAAGGACAGCGGGAAGCTTTCTTT. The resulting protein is CASKGQREAFF.